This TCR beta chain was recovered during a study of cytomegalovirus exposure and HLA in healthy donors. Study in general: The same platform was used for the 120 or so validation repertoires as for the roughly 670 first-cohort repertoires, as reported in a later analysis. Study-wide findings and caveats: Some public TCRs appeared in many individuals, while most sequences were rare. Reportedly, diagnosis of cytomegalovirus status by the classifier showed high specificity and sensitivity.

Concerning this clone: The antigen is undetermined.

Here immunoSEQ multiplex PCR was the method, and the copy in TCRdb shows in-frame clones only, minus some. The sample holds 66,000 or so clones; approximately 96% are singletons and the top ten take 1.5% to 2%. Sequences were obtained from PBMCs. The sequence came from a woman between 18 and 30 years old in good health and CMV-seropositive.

CDR3 in amino acids: CAWSVGRNDGDYEQYF. Here the CDR3 DNA reads TGTGCCTGGAGTGTAGGAAGAAACGACGGAGACTACGAGCAGTACTTC. This chain connects TRBV30 to TRBJ2-7; D not certain. Trimming took 0 bases from V and 3 from J, leaving 18 bases between them. The CDR3 is 16 residues long. Germline V gene sequence: CDR1 GTSNPN, CDR2 SVGIG (reference sequence).